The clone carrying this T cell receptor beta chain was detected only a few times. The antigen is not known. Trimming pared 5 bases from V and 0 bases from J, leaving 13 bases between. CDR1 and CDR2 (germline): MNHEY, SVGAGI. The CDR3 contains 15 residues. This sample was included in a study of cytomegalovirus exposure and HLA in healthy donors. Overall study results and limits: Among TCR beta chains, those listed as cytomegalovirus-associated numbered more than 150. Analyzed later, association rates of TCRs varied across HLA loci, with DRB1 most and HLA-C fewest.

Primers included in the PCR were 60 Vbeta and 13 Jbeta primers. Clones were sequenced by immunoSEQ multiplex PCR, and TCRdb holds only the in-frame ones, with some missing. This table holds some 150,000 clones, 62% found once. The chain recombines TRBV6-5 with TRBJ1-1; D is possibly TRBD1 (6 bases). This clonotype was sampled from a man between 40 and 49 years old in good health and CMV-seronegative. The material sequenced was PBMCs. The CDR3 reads CASSPRTVMNTEAFF. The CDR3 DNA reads TGTGCCAGCAGTCCCAGGACAGTTATGAACACTGAAGCTTTCTTT.